This T cell receptor beta chain was retrieved from a study of blood T cells in healthy people across ages. Germline CDR1 reads LGHNA; CDR2 reads YSLEER. This CDR3 is built from 16 residues. V dropped 9 bases and J dropped 1 base, with 16 bases sitting between them. Primers used in a second PCR of about 6 to 11 cycles were a sample-barcoded 5' primer and a J-beta primer mix. Every cDNA was tagged by a template-switch adaptor with 12 random nucleotides. TCRdb passed the 5' RACE reads through MiXCR, listing each CDR3 protein once. The data hold 1 million or so distinct CDR3 sequences, with almost 25% observed a single time. This clonotype was found a few times. This sample also appeared in a second study, on T cells of mothers and their children.

This sequence joins TRBV4-3 and TRBJ2-6; D perhaps matches TRBD1 (6 bases). The sequencing sample was made of blood. This clonotype was obtained from a girl between 2 and 10 years old in good health. The CDR3 protein is CARNTGPLSGANVLTF. For the CDR3, the DNA is TGCGCCAGAAATACAGGGCCACTATCTGGGGCCAACGTCCTGACTTTC.